This TCR beta chain was found in a study of cytomegalovirus exposure and HLA in healthy donors (dated by TCRdb to about 2017). For the wider study: In an earlier analysis of roughly 500 of the donors, approximately 300 Gb of sequence data and 117 million unique TCR beta sequences from about 190 million T cells were reported. To predict cytomegalovirus infection status, the study combined high-throughput TCR immunosequencing, statistical association of individual TCRs with disease status, and machine learning. Class I and class II HLA loci were covered by the typing at four-digit resolution. An earlier analysis of fewer than 700 of the donors applied high-throughput TCR beta sequencing to assess whether each TCR beta V gene segment acted as functional or pseudogenic. The number of typed donors differed by locus: about 620-640 for A, B, C, DRB1 and DQB1; roughly 510 for DQA1; 606 for DPA1; and about 450 for DPB1. Rather than drawing on any new phenotypic data, the later analysis identified candidate immune exposures from TCR beta sequences and the way those sequences occurred across donors. Along with the approximately 700-subject first cohort, a separate validation cohort of 120 different subjects was used. On average, roughly 250,000 unique TCR beta nucleotide sequences were sequenced per donor among 398 genotyped donors of the cohort, with about 19% of those sequences being non-productive. In a later genetic analysis, genome-wide SNP genotypes for about 55% of the 666 donors were used, and that subset was treated as a discovery cohort. About five DR-DQ haplotypes were handled as single units for association and clustering because linkage in the cohort was strong. Every repertoire in the discovery cohort had been generated on one and the same sequencing platform. The study aimed to test whether cataloging public T cell receptors could reveal signatures of past pathogen exposure. In a later analysis, previously published TCR beta repertoires from about 640 donors were re-analyzed and high-resolution HLA genotyping was added so that TCR occurrence patterns could be studied. The study profiled the T cell repertoires of around 700 subjects by immunosequencing and related them to cytomegalovirus serostatus. Of the roughly 390 genotyped donors, more than 75% were placed in the genetic ancestry cluster associated with self-reported Caucasian donors. Around 300 gigabases of sequencing data and some 85 million unique TCR sequences were included in an early release covering under 650 HLA-typed donors. Donor age, sex, ethnicity and CMV serostatus were collected together with the repertoire data. Findings and caveats that apply to the study as a whole: Most CMV-associated TCR beta chains appeared to be HLA-restricted in a later analysis, and the HLA associations seemed to be driven largely by CMV exposure. At a false discovery rate of 0.05, a later analysis linked 15,000 to 20,000 TCR beta sequences to specific HLA alleles. The study listed around 160 TCR beta chains as associated with cytomegalovirus. For the cohort, immune exposure information was limited to CMV serostatus. It was suggested by the authors that the approach could potentially be generalized to other disease states and immunological phenotypes. In a later analysis, HLA-associated TCR beta chains were found to be more clonally expanded and to have lower generation probabilities than equally common non-associated chains. While some public TCRs were present in many individuals, most TCR sequences turned up only very rarely across donors. An association between a missense DCLRE1C variant and V-gene and J-gene trimming of TCR beta chains was found in a later genetic analysis and replicated in an independent cohort. In a later analysis, the rate of TCR association differed among HLA loci, with DRB1 alleles having the most associated TCRs and HLA-C alleles having the fewest. A later genetic analysis reported fewer N-insertions in productive TCRs among donors in an Asian-associated ancestry cluster than the roughly 700-donor mean. An earlier analysis of approximately 540 of the donors showed that most TCR beta V segments appeared in productive rearrangements either about 90% or about 30% of the time, which broadly matched IMGT annotations. In vitro tests confirmed that a few of the cytomegalovirus-associated TCR beta chains recognize cytomegalovirus antigens. The presence/absence analyses assumed that sequencing depth was roughly uniform across donors, and that assumption may not be true. When HLA alleles, especially DR and DQ, strongly co-occurred, attributing TCR associations to individual alleles was difficult. A further reported finding was that TCR beta sequences accurately predicted the HLA-A and HLA-B alleles for most subjects in the first cohort. HLA typing was unavailable for some donors at each locus, so association tests used only the typed subset. Because the 87-base-pair reads could not distinguish some IMGT-functional V segments, including TRBV6-2 and TRBV6-3, those segments were excluded. A later analysis reported that several top co-occurrence clusters appeared linked to parvovirus B19, influenza, CMV and Epstein-Barr virus. Only TCR beta chains were sequenced in this cohort, and the absence of alpha or paired-chain data limited detectable features. In both the original and validation cohorts, the classifier was reported to diagnose cytomegalovirus status with high specificity and sensitivity. Linkage disequilibrium might explain the correlated functional status among segregating V segments, but an unknown experimental factor could not be ruled out. Because counts were too low, seventeen rarely observed V segments, including chromosome 9 orphons, were left out of the earlier analysis of over 550 of the donors. A cluster of highly shared sequence variants was judged likely to represent a technical artifact of the sequencing pipeline.

The cohort consisted of 600 to 750 healthy bone marrow donors. At the time of sampling, every cohort member was nominally healthy, though immune exposures that went unrecorded were likely present. The donor was CMV seropositive and was included in the group of 270 or so seropositive cohort members. A peripheral blood sample was provided by each donor, and peripheral blood mononuclear cells were used for TCR beta sequencing. The Qiagen DNeasy Blood Extraction Kit was used to extract genomic DNA from the blood cell samples. The germline V gene (reference sequence) yields MNHEY for CDR1 and SMNVEV for CDR2. Clipping removes 7 bases from V and 3 bases from J, with 5 as the unmatched junction base count. The CDR3 contains 14 residues, cysteine and phenylalanine counted. Only the CDR3 DNA is retained, 42 bases long and in frame from the first base. Library preparation employed the immunoSEQ multiplex PCR assay. For the multiplex PCR, a mixture combining 60 forward primers for TCR Vbeta segments and 13 reverse primers for TCR Jbeta segments was used. A multiplex PCR assay on genomic DNA amplified the CDR3 region of rearranged TCR beta genes. The amplified TCR beta libraries were sequenced on the Illumina HiSeq System as 87-base-pair reads. From the authors' description of their analysis: Across the 640 or so repertoires, a later analysis counted tens of millions of unique TCR beta chains, some 11 million of which were shared by at least two donors. A nearest-neighbor algorithm error-corrected the raw reads and collapsed the reads into unique sequences, merging closely related sequences to remove PCR and sequencing errors. V, D and J gene segments were assigned by aligning CDR3 sequences to IMGT reference sequences. For a sequence to be retained, a match of at least six nucleotides was required to both a V gene segment and a J gene segment. Rearrangements were classified as productive when the CDR3 lacked stop codons and remained in frame with V and J, and all other rearrangements were classified as non-productive. CDR3 was defined according to IMGT convention as the region running from the second conserved V-encoded cysteine to the conserved J-encoded phenylalanine. The earlier analysis of some 550 of the donors excluded any sequence lacking an unambiguous match to a single V gene segment. An earlier analysis of 500 to 700 of the donors classified V segments as functional when productive rearrangements were above 56.7% and as segregating when the standard deviation between donors was above 5%. A statistical classification framework was built to diagnose cytomegalovirus status from the catalog of TCR beta chain sequences. A later analysis assigned V and J genes by comparing TCR nucleotide sequences with IMGT/GENE-DB human TR gene sequences. Using the TCRdist pipeline, a later analysis assigned CDR3 sequences along with most-parsimonious VDJ recombination scenarios. In a later analysis, each TCR beta chain was defined by its CDR3 amino acid sequence together with its V-gene family, and reads without a unique V-gene family were excluded. To address suspected cross-contamination and a sequencing artifact, a later analysis removed over 500 highly shared, low-generation-probability nucleotide sequences. In a later analysis, a clonal expansion index was calculated for each public chain from normalized within-repertoire ranks of inferred template counts. Generation probabilities in a later analysis came from a VDJ recombination model fitted to out-of-frame rearrangements, and those results were checked against IGoR. Hypergeometric tests were used in a later analysis to score TCR-TCR, TCR-HLA and TCR-CMV co-occurrence, with a repertoire-size bias correction applied to the TCR pairs. In a later analysis, false discovery rates were estimated by permuting HLA or CMV assignments 20 times. In a later analysis, co-occurring TCRs were grouped using DBSCAN, and TCRdist sequence similarity was added for clustering within HLA-allele-positive subsets. Co-occurrence clustering excluded repertoires with fewer than 30,000 or more than 120,000 public chains, plus five with anomalous nucleotide sharing. TCRdb mirrors the immuneACCESS table, restricted to in-frame sequences. Some clones are absent from its copies; in checked studies, under half trace to an unresolved V gene, and the reason for the others is unknown. V and J calls and clone size are those listed in that table; D and trimming were worked out from the DNA. This sample has approximately 150,000 clones in its table, and around four fifths of those were observed once. The leading ten clones occupy 9.5% to 12% of the sample.

Remarks on this clone: The antigen this receptor binds is unknown. Base quality data are lacking; no much larger clone is found one base away.

The sequencing sample was made of PBMCs. The TCR was taken from a man in his forties or fifties in good health and CMV-seropositive. The V and J genes are TRBV27 and TRBJ2-2, with 7 bases matching TRBD1. Here the CDR3 is given as CASTRQGYTGELFF. The nucleotide sequence reads as follows: TGTGCCAGCACCAGACAGGGATACACCGGGGAGCTGTTTTTT.